This T cell receptor (beta chain) was sequenced for a study of CD8+ T cells in alopecia areata. Study background: The protocol delivered tofacitinib for 6 to 18 months, then withdrew it for 6 months. Study conclusions and caveats: Whereas mice showed it more clearly, TCR sharing across patients was murkier, possibly because of HLA.

On this clone: Its antigen is not known.

Sorted out of PBMCs were CD4+ T cells and CD8+ T cells. There are 17 residues in the CDR3. Trimming shortened V by 0 bases and J by 0 bases, and 9 bases separated the two germline ends. Germline-derived CDR1 and CDR2 are MGHRA and YSYEKL. RNA was isolated and reverse transcribed to cDNA, the sequencing template. The protocol was immunoSEQ multiplex PCR, while the TCRdb copy is restricted to in-frame clones and leaves out a portion. The repertoire has 120,000 or so clones, 35% to 45% of them found once; the top ten carry over 3%. The receptor was isolated from a human donor with alopecia areata. Sequences were obtained from CD4+ T cells sorted from blood. V is TRBV4-1 and J is TRBJ2-6, with D uncertain. The DNA for the CDR3 is TGCGCCAGCAGCCAAGAAGAGACAACCTCTGGGGCCAACGTCCTGACTTTC. Amino acid sequence: CASSQEETTSGANVLTF.